The 26 T cell receptor beta chains below come from one sample, sequenced in a study of synovial regulatory T cells in juvenile arthritis. Study-wide results and caveats: Compared with other blood Treg cells, inflammation-associated Treg cells had reduced TCR diversity.

Which antigens these TCRs recognize remains unknown. Sequenced by immunoSEQ multiplex PCR; TCRdb stores in-frame clones only, minus some. The sample includes about 1,100 clones. The source material was Treg cells from blood. The subset here: HLA-DR+ inflammation-associated blood Treg cells. These receptors originate from a donor aged 2-35 years with juvenile idiopathic arthritis.

Judged by frequency, this clone is medium-sized (0.01 to 0.1%). CDR3 in amino acids: CASRELAGLSGANVLTF. The genes are TRBV2 and TRBJ2-6; the D call of TRBD2 rests on TCRdb alone, since no DNA is present to check it. CDR3 length: 17 residues. No DNA sequence is on record. Germline values: CDR1 SNHLY, CDR2 FYNNEI.

By frequency, this clone is medium-sized. The rearrangement joins TRBV6-5 to TRBJ1-4; TCRdb gives TRBD1 as the D gene, but with no DNA this cannot be confirmed. The CDR3 runs to 13 residues. No DNA is listed. Per germline, CDR1 MNHEY and CDR2 SVGAGI. CDR3 sequence: CASREDRVEKLFF.

Its frequency marks this clone as medium-sized. The V gene is TRBV4-2, the J gene TRBJ2-7; checking the TCRdb D call of TRBD2 is not possible without DNA. The CDR3 is 18 amino acids. No nucleotide data were recorded. Germline-derived CDR1 and CDR2 are LGHNA and YNFKEQ. This CDR3 reads CASSQDGTASGGMYEQYF.

Measured by frequency, this clone is medium-sized. This rearrangement joins TRBV14 to TRBJ1-1; absent DNA, TCRdb's TRBD1 call cannot be checked. This CDR3 comprises 14 residues. There is no recorded DNA. Germline V gene sequence: CDR1 SGHDN, CDR2 FVKESK. The CDR3 sequence is CASSQAQPGQKAFF.

According to its frequency, this clone is large. The chain has TRBV29-1 and TRBJ1-1. The CDR3 runs to 13 residues. The coding DNA is unavailable. The germline CDR1 and CDR2 sequences are SQVTM and ANQGSEA. This chain's CDR3 is CSARGRGGTEAFF.

This clone ranks as medium-sized in terms of frequency. The chain combines TRBV6-1 with TRBJ2-1; TCRdb lists TRBD1, though no DNA is available to test this call. Germline CDR1 is MNHNS and CDR2 is SASEGT. This CDR3 spans 13 amino acids. DNA is not on record. The CDR3 is CASSAGQGYEQFF.

This clone shows up as large by frequency. The chain combines TRBV2 with TRBJ1-3; TCRdb lists TRBD1, though no DNA is available to test this call. Germline V gene lookup returns CDR1 SNHLY and CDR2 FYNNEI. The CDR3 sequence is 12 residues long. No DNA has been recorded. CDR3 region: CASSGQGNTIYF. The full variable domain, rest sourced from reference TRBV2 and TRBJ1-3, is EPEVTQTPSHQVTQMGQEVILRCVPISNHLYFYWYRQILGQKVEFLVSFYNNEISEKSEIFDDQFSVERPDGSNFTLKIRSTKLEDSAMYFCASSGQGNTIYFGEGSWLTVV.

According to its frequency, this clone is medium-sized. The rearrangement links TRBV7-8 to TRBJ2-3. CDR3 length: 11 amino acids. No DNA accompanies this entry. Germline values: CDR1 SGHVS, CDR2 FQNEAQ. CDR3 in amino acids: CASSLGGTQYF.

This chain connects TRBV6-4 to TRBJ1-6. The CDR3 is made up of 15 amino acids. DNA was not recorded. From germline, CDR1 is MRHNA and CDR2 SNTAGT. This chain's CDR3 is CASRDRRSYNSPLHF.

V is TRBV4-2 and J is TRBJ2-3; the TRBD1 assignment by TCRdb is unverifiable without DNA. The CDR3 contains 15 residues. The entry carries no DNA sequence. In germline, CDR1 is LGHNA, CDR2 YNFKEQ. CDR3 loop: CASSQGIQSTDTQYF.

According to its frequency, this clone is medium-sized. This sequence joins TRBV6-1 and TRBJ2-1; TCRdb picks TRBD2, but there is no DNA to check that call. This CDR3 is built from 13 residues. No DNA is recorded. Germline-derived CDR1 and CDR2 are MNHNS and SASEGT. The CDR3 is CASRESSYNEQFF.

This clone shows up as medium-sized by frequency. The V call is TRBV5-4, the J call TRBJ2-3; there is no DNA to check the TCRdb D call of TRBD2. Germline CDR1 SGHNT, CDR2 YYREEE (reference sequence). The CDR3 is made up of 15 amino acids. No DNA is given. CDR3 protein: CASSFSGGRTDTQYF.

Frequency places this clone as medium-sized. V is TRBV11-1 and J is TRBJ1-1. The germline CDR1 and CDR2 sequences are SGHAT and FQDESV (reference sequence). The CDR3 is 14 amino acids. The record lacks a DNA sequence. The CDR3 loop reads CASSSGNMFGRAFF.

According to its frequency, this clone is medium-sized. The rearrangement links TRBV21-1 to TRBJ1-1. TRBV21-1 is annotated as a pseudogene. CDR3 length equals 14 residues. DNA is not on record. CDR3 residues: CASPMGRTNTEAFF.

This clone is medium-sized by frequency. The V and J genes are TRBV2 and TRBJ1-1; TCRdb designates TRBD1, a call that cannot be tested without DNA. Germline V gene data show CDR1 as SNHLY and CDR2 as FYNNEI. CDR3 length: 12 amino acids. Only the protein is on record. CDR3 loop: CASSLQGAEAFF.

This clone shows up as medium-sized (0.01 to 0.1%) by frequency. The rearrangement uses TRBV21-1 and TRBJ2-7; the TCRdb D gene call, TRBD2, has no DNA to confirm it. TRBV21-1 is labeled a pseudogene. This CDR3 is 14 amino acids long. No DNA has been recorded. The CDR3 here is CASSKGLVLYEQYF.

This clone is identified as medium-sized from frequency. The chain combines TRBV10-2 with TRBJ2-7; TCRdb picks TRBD2, but there is no DNA to check that call. This CDR3 region has 15 residues. DNA is not on record. The germline V gene has CDR1 WSHSY and CDR2 SAAADI. The CDR3 loop is CASRALAGASYEQYF.

This clone is labeled medium-sized based on frequency. The chain carries TRBV7-2 and TRBJ1-2; TCRdb selects TRBD1, and the lack of DNA leaves this call unchecked. Per the germline V gene, CDR1 is SGHTA and CDR2 is FQGNSA. The CDR3 loop spans 13 amino acids. No DNA is listed. The CDR3: CASSGRTGDGYTF. The full variable domain, in which reference TRBV7-2 and TRBJ1-2 provide the parts outside the CDR3, is GAGVSQSPSNKVTEKGKDVELRCDPISGHTALYWYRQSLGQGLEFLIYFQGNSAPDKSGLPSDRFSAERTGGSVSTLTIQRTQQEDSAVYLCASSGRTGDGYTFGSGTRLTVV.

This clone is medium-sized by frequency. V gene TRBV6-6 combines with J gene TRBJ1-2. The V gene's germline CDR1 is MNHNY and CDR2 SVGAGI (reference sequence). This CDR3 has 13 amino acids. No DNA is recorded. The CDR3 loop is CASNTGEGYGYTF.

This clone ranks as medium-sized in terms of frequency. The chain links TRBV5-1 to TRBJ1-3; the TCRdb D gene call, TRBD1, has no DNA to confirm it. The V gene's germline CDR1 is SGHRS and CDR2 YFSETQ. The CDR3 is made up of 13 amino acids. The DNA is not on file. CDR3 protein: CASSLQSGNTIYF.

Judged by frequency, this clone is medium-sized (0.01 to 0.1%). The chain joins TRBV28 to TRBJ1-1; TCRdb lists TRBD1, though no DNA is available to test this call. In germline, CDR1 is MDHEN, CDR2 SYDVKM. This CDR3 has 12 residues. There is no recorded DNA. The CDR3 protein is CASSLGTGRAFF.

The chain is built from TRBV7-2 and TRBJ2-2; the TRBD1 assignment by TCRdb is unverifiable without DNA. Germline lookup yields CDR1 SGHTA and CDR2 FQGNSA. The CDR3 length is 15 residues. DNA is not recorded here. The CDR3 sequence is CASSLIARGTGELFF.

According to its frequency, this clone is medium-sized (0.01 to 0.1%). The J gene is TRBJ2-3, the V gene TRBV5-6. CDR3 length: 12 amino acids. No nucleotide data were recorded. Germline CDR1 SGHDT, CDR2 YYEEEE. This CDR3 reads CASSLAMNTQYF.

Judged by frequency, this clone is medium-sized. The CDR3 sequence is CASSLTGLAKNIQYF. The chain employs TRBV27 and TRBJ2-4; with no DNA, the TCRdb D assignment of TRBD1 cannot be verified. Germline CDR1 and CDR2: MNHEY and SMNVEV (reference sequence). This CDR3 region has 15 residues. No DNA is given.

This CDR3 reads CATTMGGVQGELFF. This chain joins TRBV19 and TRBJ2-2; TCRdb designates TRBD2, a call that cannot be tested without DNA. Germline CDR1 reads LNHDA; CDR2 reads SQIVND (reference sequence). The CDR3 length is 14 residues. No DNA is given.

This clone shows up as medium-sized (0.01 to 0.1%) by frequency. V is TRBV14 and J is TRBJ1-1; the TCRdb call, TRBD1, lacks DNA for checking. Germline loops: CDR1 SGHDN, CDR2 FVKESK. CDR3 length: 15 residues. DNA is not recorded here. The CDR3 sequence: CASSQTRGTAPLAFF.